Shown below are 20 T cell receptor beta chains from a single sample sequenced in a study of blood T cells in healthy people across ages. Next came a second PCR, run for 7 to 11 cycles, which used a sample-barcoded 5' primer along with a J-beta primer mix. MiXCR, run by TCRdb on the 5' RACE reads, gives a single entry per CDR3 protein. The table has hundreds of thousands of distinct CDR3 sequences, 25% seen once. These data were likewise used in another study, on T cells of mothers and their children.

The sample was blood. Receptors originate from a boy aged 5-17 years in good health.

This clonotype was seen a few times. An end of the junction does not agree with germline; a read error may underlie this. The V gene is TRBV29-1, the J gene TRBJ2-5, with D unclear. Per germline, CDR1 SQVTM and CDR2 ANQGSEA. The CDR3 runs 14 residues. CDR3 region: CGVEDGFRQETQYF. CDR3 in DNA: TGCGGCGTTGAAGACGGGTTTAGGCAAGAGACCCAGTACTTC.

This clonotype was recorded once. The V gene is TRBV14, the J gene TRBJ2-1; no clear D. Trimming shortened V by 1 base and J by 2 bases, and 12 bases separated the two germline ends. The CDR3 length is 16 residues. In germline, CDR1 is SGHDN, CDR2 FVKESK. For the CDR3, the DNA is TGTGCCAGCAGCCAAGTTTATGGGGTTACCTACAATGAGCAGTTCTTC. Protein sequence: CASSQVYGVTYNEQFF. Full variable domain (missing parts from reference TRBV14 and TRBJ2-1): EAGVTQFPSHSVIEKGQTVTLRCDPISGHDNLYWYRRVMGKEIKFLLHFVKESKQDESGMPNNRFLAERTGGTYSTLKVQPAELEDSGVYFCASSQVYGVTYNEQFFGPGTRLTVL.

This clonotype was found a few times. The CDR3 spells CASSLIFGSGANVLTF. CDR3 DNA sequence: TGTGCCAGCAGTTTAATATTCGGTTCCGGGGCCAACGTCCTGACTTTC. This chain connects TRBV28 to TRBJ2-6, with D uncertain. This CDR3 has 16 residues. The germline V gene has CDR1 MDHEN and CDR2 SYDVKM. V lost 2 bases, J lost 4 bases, and 12 bases lay in between.

This clonotype was seen a handful of times. The V gene is TRBV7-8, the J gene TRBJ2-5; 10 bases align to TRBD2. J gave up 5 bases and V 5 bases, and 8 bases lay outside the gene matches. Germline V gives CDR1 SGHVS, CDR2 FQNEAQ. The length of the CDR3 is 15 residues. The CDR3 DNA reads TGTGCCAGCAGCACGGAGCGGGGGGGCCGGGAGACCCAGTACTTC. Residues: CASSTERGGRETQYF.

DNA for the CDR3: TGTGCCAGCAGTGATCCCGGGGGGCTAAACTATGGCTACACCTTC. Amino acids: CASSDPGGLNYGYTF. The chain links TRBV6-1 to TRBJ1-2; possibly TRBD1 for D (6 bases). Germline CDR1 and CDR2: MNHNS and SASEGT. The CDR3 sequence is 15 residues long. V shed 3 bases and J shed 2 bases, with 13 bases lying between them.

The sample holds a few counts of this clonotype. The chain links TRBV27 to TRBJ2-3; D is ambiguous. Germline-derived CDR1 and CDR2 are MNHEY and SMNVEV (reference sequence). The CDR3 consists of 15 residues. V lost 0 bases and J lost 2, with 9 bases in between. CDR3 in DNA: TGTGCCAGCAGTTTATCCCTTACTTACACAGATACGCAGTATTTT. As protein: CASSLSLTYTDTQYF.

The CDR3 region is CASSPPLGEYGYTF. The CDR3 DNA sequence: TGTGCCAGCTCACCACCGTTGGGGGAATATGGCTACACCTTC. V usage is TRBV18 and J usage is TRBJ1-2; possibly TRBD1 for D (5 bases). The CDR3 totals 14 residues. Trimming removed 0 bases at V and 5 bases at J, with 10 bases between. Germline V gives CDR1 KGHSH, CDR2 LQKENI.

As for this clonotype: A read error may be the cause here, since a much bigger clone is one base away. The chain is built from TRBV7-9 and TRBJ2-7; 7 nucleotides align to TRBD2. V shed 5 bases, J shed 0 bases, and the junction held 1 base outside the gene matches. The V gene's germline CDR1 is SEHNR and CDR2 FQNEAQ (reference sequence). The CDR3 loop spans 13 amino acids. The CDR3 protein is CASSGTNSYEQYF. The CDR3 DNA is TGTGCCAGCAGCGGGACTAACTCCTACGAGCAGTACTTC.

The rearrangement links TRBV4-3 to TRBJ1-1, with 8 bases that match TRBD1. Germline V gene sequence: CDR1 LGHNA, CDR2 YSLEER. V gave up 0 bases and J gave up 0 bases; unmatched junction bases: 6. The CDR3 is made up of 17 amino acids. DNA of the CDR3: TGCGCCAGCAGCCAAGATCCGGACAGGGACCTGAACACTGAAGCTTTCTTT. It is translated as CASSQDPDRDLNTEAFF.

In nucleotides, the CDR3 is TGTGCCAGCAGCGTGGCGGGGGGCCCGCGGGAGACCCAGTACTTC. Residues: CASSVAGGPRETQYF. V and J are TRBV9 and TRBJ2-5; 8 bases map to TRBD2. Looked up from germline, CDR1 is SGDLS and CDR2 is YYNGEE. The V segment lost 2 bases and the J segment 5 bases; nucleotides outside the gene matches: 8. This CDR3 is 15 amino acids long.

This clonotype has only a few counts. The gene calls are TRBV6-5 and TRBJ2-7, with 9 nucleotides matching TRBD1. V gave up 6 bases and J gave up 0 bases; unmatched junction bases: 6. The CDR3 contains 15 residues. Germline CDR1 is MNHEY and CDR2 is SVGAGI. CDR3: CASSGGTGNSYEQYF. CDR3 DNA: TGTGCCAGCAGCGGGGGGACAGGGAACTCCTACGAGCAGTACTTC.

This rearrangement joins TRBV20-1 to TRBJ1-2; perhaps TRBD1 as D (5 bases). The CDR3 runs to 13 residues. The V end was cut by 2 bases, the J end by 4 bases, with 11 bases between. Per the germline V gene, CDR1 is DFQATT and CDR2 is SNEGSKA (reference sequence). CDR3 coding DNA: TGCAGTGCTAGAAGTTTGGGGACCTATGGCTACACCTTC. Its translation: CSARSLGTYGYTF.

The gene calls are TRBV29-1 and TRBJ2-5; 8 bases line up with TRBD1. The J call may not be correct, given that the DNA end is closer to TRBJ2-7. This CDR3 has 13 residues. Germline V gives CDR1 SQVTM, CDR2 ANQGSEA. DNA of the CDR3: TGCAGCGTTGAGGGACAGGACTCCTACGAGCAGTACTTC. Encoded protein: CSVEGQDSYEQYF.

V is TRBV19 and J is TRBJ2-5; D is undetermined. Between the trimmed V and J ends, which lost 3 bases and 2 bases, there was a span of 25 bases. CDR3 size: 19 residues. Germline V gene sequence: CDR1 LNHDA, CDR2 SQIVND (reference sequence). CDR3 coding DNA: TGTGCCAGTAGTATCATATCTTCGAGCGTGAACTGGGGACAAGAGACCCAGTACTTC. Translation gives CASSIISSSVNWGQETQYF. Together with reference TRBV19 and TRBJ2-5, the CDR3 gives the full variable domain: DGGITQSPKYLFRKEGQNVTLSCEQNLNHDAMYWYRQDPGQGLRLIYYSQIVNDFQKGDIAEGYSVSREKKESFPLTVTSAQKNPTAFYLCASSIISSSVNWGQETQYFGPGTRLLVL.

This clonotype was recorded a few times. The rearrangement uses TRBV21-1 and TRBJ2-7; the table calls TRBD1, which could not be checked here. TRBV21-1 is an annotated pseudogene. This CDR3 comprises 17 residues. As DNA, the CDR3 is TGTGCCAGCAGCAAAGATCCACCATCCTGTGGTTCCTACGAGCAGTACTTC. Protein: CASSKDPPSCGSYEQYF.

The chain employs TRBV20-1 and TRBJ2-1, with D possibly matching TRBD2 (6 bases). V was clipped by 0 bases and J by 6 bases, with 15 bases between them. Germline CDR1 DFQATT, CDR2 SNEGSKA (reference sequence). This CDR3 is built from 15 residues. The CDR3 DNA reads as TGCAGTGCTAGAGAGCCTCTCGGAGGGCCCAATGAGCAGTTCTTC. This codes for CSAREPLGGPNEQFF.

This clonotype was counted between two and nine times. V usage is TRBV29-1 and J usage is TRBJ2-1; 8 bases match TRBD1. Germline CDR1 and CDR2: SQVTM and ANQGSEA. Trimming at V came to 4 bases and at J to 2 bases, leaving 7 bases not matched to a gene. The CDR3 runs 15 residues. This CDR3 reads CSVVDRVPPYNEQFF. The DNA of the CDR3 is TGCAGCGTTGTGGACAGGGTTCCGCCCTACAATGAGCAGTTCTTC.

The chain joins TRBV5-6 to TRBJ2-7; no definite D call. The end of the DNA is better explained by TRBJ2-1, so the J call may be wrong. The CDR3 length is 13 residues. Germline V lookup: CDR1 SGHDT, CDR2 YYEEEE. As DNA, the CDR3 is TGTGCCAGCAGCTTGGGAAGACTCACTGAGCAGTTCTTC. The encoded protein is CASSLGRLTEQFF.

This clonotype has a handful of counts. This rearrangement joins TRBV29-1 to TRBJ1-2; 7 bases match TRBD1. The CDR3 covers 16 residues. Per the germline V gene, CDR1 is SQVTM and CDR2 is ANQGSEA. Germline trimming cut 1 base from V and 10 bases from J; bases unmatched to any gene: 18. In DNA, the CDR3 is TGCAGCGTTGAAGGTGCTGTCAGGGGGGGAGAAGATGACTACACCTTC. Its translation: CSVEGAVRGGEDDYTF.

A few counts support this clonotype. The genes are TRBV7-2 and TRBJ2-2; 7 nucleotides align to TRBD1. CDR3 length: 15 amino acids. The V segment lost 4 bases and the J segment 4 bases; nucleotides outside the gene matches: 6. Looked up from germline, CDR1 is SGHTA and CDR2 is FQGNSA. CDR3 DNA: TGTGCCAGCAGCTCCTACAGGGGTAGCACCGGGGAGCTGTTTTTT. This sequence encodes CASSSYRGSTGELFF.